Presented here are 15 T cell receptor beta chains from one specimen sequenced in a study of CD8+ T cells in alopecia areata (dated by TCRdb to about 2018). Preparation of the library involved the immunoSEQ multiplex PCR assay. For TCR sequencing, RNA was extracted from every sample and reverse transcribed into cDNA to serve as template. The table comes from immuneACCESS by way of TCRdb, which keeps in-frame sequences with V and J called. Part of the clones is missing from these tables; in studies checked, under half for an unresolved V gene and the rest for unknown reasons. For this sample the table gives roughly 200,000 clones, of which over 55% were detected only once. Approximately 1.7% of the sample belongs to the ten largest clones. Sample time point, as interpreted from the label and publication: baseline before oral tofacitinib. This specimen was CD4+ T cells sorted from blood, taken at week 0. All receptors derive from a human donor with alopecia areata.

The genes are TRBV29-1 and TRBJ1-1; TRBD1 might be the D (5 bases). CDR3 length equals 10 residues. The V gene lost 7 bases and the J gene lost 6 bases, with 9 bases spanning the gap. Looked up from germline, CDR1 is SQVTM and CDR2 is ANQGSEA. CDR3: CSGGGSEAFF. CDR3 nucleotide sequence: TGCAGCGGCGGGGGGTCTGAAGCTTTCTTT.

The J gene is TRBJ2-5, the V gene TRBV19, with TRBD2 as a possible D gene (6 bases). This CDR3 spans 17 amino acids. Germline V gives CDR1 LNHDA, CDR2 SQIVND (reference sequence). The ends were cut back, 5 bases at V and 0 bases at J, with 19 bases in the middle. CDR3 amino acids: CASSSSFGSTYQETQYF. CDR3 sequence (DNA): TGTGCCAGTAGTTCCTCCTTCGGGAGCACGTACCAAGAGACCCAGTACTTC.

This rearrangement joins TRBV29-1 to TRBJ2-1; D gene unclear. Germline CDR1 reads SQVTM; CDR2 reads ANQGSEA. This CDR3 contains 13 residues. V was shortened by 4 bases and J by 3 bases, with 10 bases between the two germline ends. The CDR3 coding sequence is TGCAGCGTTGTGGCAGAGATCTACAATGAGCAGTTCTTC. It codes for CSVVAEIYNEQFF.

Here the CDR3 DNA reads TGTGCCAGCAGCCAAGGCGTCGGGGGGGTCCTAGATGGTGAGCAGTTCTTC. Translating gives CASSQGVGGVLDGEQFF. V and J are TRBV14 and TRBJ2-1, with TRBD2 matching 8 bases. The V gene end was trimmed by 1 base and the J gene end by 9 bases; junction bases not matched to a gene: 14. Germline V gene sequence: CDR1 SGHDN, CDR2 FVKESK. The CDR3 covers 17 residues.

The chain has TRBV23-1 and TRBJ1-6, with TRBD1 matching 8 bases. TRBV23-1 is reported as an ORF; its role is uncertain. CDR3 size: 13 residues. The CDR3 protein is CYRRTGYNSPLHF. The CDR3 nucleotides read TGCTATCGCAGGACAGGGTATAATTCACCCCTCCACTTT.

The V call is TRBV5-6, the J call TRBJ2-7; unclear D gene. CDR3 length equals 13 residues. Trimming removed 0 bases at V and 3 bases at J, with 7 bases between. The germline V gene has CDR1 SGHDT and CDR2 YYEEEE. The CDR3, as DNA: TGTGCCAGCAGCTTGGAACGGCACTACGAGCAGTACTTC. It translates to CASSLERHYEQYF.

The chain is built from TRBV21-1 and TRBJ2-7; the table's D call, TRBD1, was not checked against the DNA. TRBV21-1 is flagged as a pseudogene. CDR3 length: 12 residues. CDR3 coding DNA: TGTGCCAGCAGCAAAGAGTGGACAGGGAGGTACTTC. Encoded protein: CASSKEWTGRYF.

The chain employs TRBV7-2 and TRBJ2-1; D not certain. This CDR3 has 14 residues. V was clipped by 5 bases and J by 6 bases, with 14 bases between them. Germline V gene lookup returns CDR1 SGHTA and CDR2 FQGNSA. The CDR3 reads CASSPPEARNEQFF. In DNA form, the CDR3 reads TGTGCCAGCAGCCCCCCTGAAGCCCGCAATGAGCAGTTCTTC.

The rearrangement links TRBV18 to TRBJ2-7, with D perhaps matching TRBD1 or TRBD2 (5 bases each). The germline V gene has CDR1 KGHSH and CDR2 LQKENI. The CDR3 is 14 amino acids. The V and J ends lost 6 bases and 7 bases respectively, with 19 bases between them. As DNA, the CDR3 is TGTGCCAGCTCCCTGGGGGACCTGAGGGTAGAGCAGTACTTC. This translates into CASSLGDLRVEQYF.

This clone was detected a few times. The chain joins TRBV5-1 to TRBJ2-7; D ambiguous. Germline V gives CDR1 SGHRS, CDR2 YFSETQ. The CDR3 spans 12 residues. V was pared by 4 bases and J by 4 bases, with 9 bases between. This chain's CDR3 is CASSGKMYEQYF. The CDR3 DNA reads TGCGCCAGCAGCGGTAAGATGTACGAGCAGTACTTC.

This chain joins TRBV29-1 and TRBJ2-1; D not resolved. V was trimmed by 7 bases and J by 7 bases, leaving 17 bases between them. The CDR3 sequence is 13 residues long. Germline V gene sequence: CDR1 SQVTM, CDR2 ANQGSEA. This chain's CDR3 is CSARRQVENEQFF. The CDR3 bases are TGCAGCGCCCGAAGGCAGGTGGAGAATGAGCAGTTCTTC.

This clone has only one observation. The chain has TRBV30 and TRBJ1-4; the D is unclear. V lost 3 bases, J lost 8 bases, and 10 bases lay in between. Germline CDR1 and CDR2: GTSNPN and SVGIG (reference sequence). This CDR3 region has 12 residues. This CDR3 is CAWSRRREKLFF. The CDR3 coding sequence is TGTGCCTGGAGCCGGAGACGGGAAAAACTGTTTTTT.

The V and J genes are TRBV25-1 and TRBJ2-1, with D tentatively TRBD2 (5 bases). There are 13 residues in the CDR3. V was pared by 3 bases and J by 8 bases, with 11 bases between. Germline CDR1 reads MGHDK; CDR2 reads SYGVNS. CDR3 protein: CASSDVGGDEQFF. In DNA, the CDR3 is TGTGCCAGCAGTGACGTAGGAGGCGATGAGCAGTTCTTC.

The chain combines TRBV5-1 with TRBJ2-1, with 10 bases aligning to TRBD1. This CDR3 comprises 16 residues. From germline, CDR1 is SGHRS and CDR2 YFSETQ. V trimming: 0 bases; J trimming: 10 bases; junction bases outside the gene matches: 10. CDR3 bases: TGCGCCAGCAGCTTGGGTTCCGGGACAGGGGTGGGCGAGCAGTTCTTC. Translating it yields CASSLGSGTGVGEQFF. Together with reference TRBV5-1 and TRBJ2-1, the CDR3 gives the full variable domain: KAGVTQTPRYLIKTRGQQVTLSCSPISGHRSVSWYQQTPGQGLQFLFEYFSETQRNKGNFPGRFSGRQFSNSRSEMNVSTLELGDSALYLCASSLGSGTGVGEQFFGPGTRLTVL.

V usage is TRBV29-1 and J usage is TRBJ1-5; 7 bases map to TRBD1. Germline V gene sequence: CDR1 SQVTM, CDR2 ANQGSEA. This CDR3 is 12 amino acids long. With V trimmed by 6 bases and J by 4 bases, 3 bases remained unmatched. The DNA of the CDR3 is TGCAGCGTCGGGACAGAGAATCAGCCCCAGCATTTT. It encodes CSVGTENQPQHF.